This TCR beta chain was sequenced in a study of cytomegalovirus exposure and HLA in healthy donors. Study in general: The roughly 120 million unique TCR beta sequences, from roughly 170 million T cells, were found by an earlier analysis. Whole-study findings and limits: TCR beta chain V- and J-gene trimming was linked, in a later analysis, to a missense variant in DCLRE1C. A later analysis showed HLA-associated TCR beta chains outstripping equally common others in clonal expansion. Prior analysis indicated that the majority of TCR beta V segments exhibited productivity approximately 87% or approximately 30% of the time.

The PCR used 60 Vbeta and 13 Jbeta primers. Data came from immunoSEQ multiplex PCR; TCRdb stores just in-frame clones and leaves some out. The sample includes approximately 150,000 clones, approximately 80% of them seen just once. Worth noting for this clone: Its cognate antigen is unknown.

CDR3 size: 14 residues. Germline-derived CDR1 and CDR2 are SGHTA and FQGNSA. The germline V and J ends were trimmed by 1 base and 8 bases, with 12 bases remaining between them. Input material: PBMCs. The J gene is TRBJ1-5, the V gene TRBV7-2; TRBD1 might be the D (6 bases). The receptor comes from a woman in her 40s in good health and CMV-seropositive. This chain's CDR3 is CASSLGGAGEPQHF. CDR3 bases: TGTGCCAGCAGCTTAGGAGGGGCAGGGGAGCCCCAGCATTTT.